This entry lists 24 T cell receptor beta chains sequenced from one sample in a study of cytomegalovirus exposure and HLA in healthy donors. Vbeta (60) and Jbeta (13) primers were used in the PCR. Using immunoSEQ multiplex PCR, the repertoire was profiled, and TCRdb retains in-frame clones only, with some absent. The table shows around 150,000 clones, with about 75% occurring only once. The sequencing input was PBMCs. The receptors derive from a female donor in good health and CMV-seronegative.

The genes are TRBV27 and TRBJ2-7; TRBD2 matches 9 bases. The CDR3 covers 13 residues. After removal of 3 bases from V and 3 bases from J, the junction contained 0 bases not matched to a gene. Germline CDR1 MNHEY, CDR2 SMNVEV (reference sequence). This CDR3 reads CASSLTSGYEQYF. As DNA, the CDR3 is TGTGCCAGCAGTTTGACTAGCGGCTACGAGCAGTACTTC.

The DNA for the CDR3 is TGTGCCAGCAGCTATGGGACAGGGAGGAACACTGAAGCTTTCTTT. Translated, it gives CASSYGTGRNTEAFF. V is TRBV11-2 and J is TRBJ1-1, with 9 bases identical to TRBD1. The CDR3 contains 15 residues. Germline V gives CDR1 SGHAT, CDR2 FQNNGV. The junction had 4 bases not matched to a gene; V was cut back by 4 bases and J by 1 base. Based on the CDR3 plus reference TRBV11-2 and TRBJ1-1, the full variable domain is EAGVAQSPRYKIIEKRQSVAFWCNPISGHATLYWYQQILGQGPKLLIQFQNNGVVDDSQLPKDRFSAERLKGVDSTLKIQPAKLEDSAVYLCASSYGTGRNTEAFFGQGTRLTVV.

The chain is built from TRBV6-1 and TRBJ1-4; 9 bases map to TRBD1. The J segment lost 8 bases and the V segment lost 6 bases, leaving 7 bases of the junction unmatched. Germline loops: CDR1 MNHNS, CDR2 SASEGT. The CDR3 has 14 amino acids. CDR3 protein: CASSDRGWSEKLFF. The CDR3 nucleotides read TGTGCCAGCAGCGACAGGGGGTGGTCGGAAAAACTGTTTTTT.

Here the CDR3 reads CASSSQGAGNTIYF. In nucleotides, the CDR3 is TGTGCCAGCAGTTCACAGGGGGCTGGAAACACCATATATTTT. V is TRBV11-2 and J is TRBJ1-3; TRBD1 matches 8 bases. The CDR3 spans 14 residues. After removal of 6 bases from V and 2 bases from J, the junction contained 3 bases not matched to a gene. The germline V gene has CDR1 SGHAT and CDR2 FQNNGV.

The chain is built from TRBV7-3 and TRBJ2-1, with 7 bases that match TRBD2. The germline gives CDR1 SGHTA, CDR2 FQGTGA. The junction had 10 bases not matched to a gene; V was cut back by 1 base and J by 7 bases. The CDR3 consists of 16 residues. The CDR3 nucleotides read TGTGCCAGCAGCTTAAGGGAGGGACGCCCAGGGAATGAGCAGTTCTTC. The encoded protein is CASSLREGRPGNEQFF.

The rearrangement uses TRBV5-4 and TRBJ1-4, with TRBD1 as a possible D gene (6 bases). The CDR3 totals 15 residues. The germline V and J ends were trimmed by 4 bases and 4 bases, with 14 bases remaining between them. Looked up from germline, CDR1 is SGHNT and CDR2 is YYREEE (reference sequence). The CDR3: CASSQLDSDNEKLFF. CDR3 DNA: TGTGCCAGCAGCCAATTGGACAGCGATAATGAAAAACTGTTTTTT.

The CDR3 sequence: CASSLDRGIHNEQFF. The CDR3 nucleotides read TGTGCCAGCAGCTTAGATAGGGGAATTCACAATGAGCAGTTCTTC. The V call is TRBV7-9, the J call TRBJ2-1, with D possibly TRBD1 on 5 matching bases. The CDR3 runs 15 residues. V was shortened by 1 base and J by 5 bases, with 12 bases between the two germline ends. The V gene's germline CDR1 is SEHNR and CDR2 FQNEAQ (reference sequence). Together with reference TRBV7-9 and TRBJ2-1, the CDR3 gives the full variable domain: DTGVSQNPRHKITKRGQNVTFRCDPISEHNRLYWYRQTLGQGPEFLTYFQNEAQLEKSRLLSDRFSAERPKGSFSTLEIQRTEQGDSAMYLCASSLDRGIHNEQFFGPGTRLTVL.

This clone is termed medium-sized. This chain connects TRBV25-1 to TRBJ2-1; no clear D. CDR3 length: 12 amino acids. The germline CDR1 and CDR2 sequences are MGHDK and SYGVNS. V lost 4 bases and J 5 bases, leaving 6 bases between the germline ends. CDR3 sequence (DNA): TGTGCCAGCAGTGGTGGAGACAATGAGCAGTTCTTC. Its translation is CASSGGDNEQFF.

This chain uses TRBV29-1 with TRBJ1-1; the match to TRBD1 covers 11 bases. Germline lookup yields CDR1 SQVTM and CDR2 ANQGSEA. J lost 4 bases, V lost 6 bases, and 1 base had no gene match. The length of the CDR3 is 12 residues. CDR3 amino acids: CSVGQGGTEAFF. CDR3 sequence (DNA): TGCAGCGTGGGACAGGGGGGCACTGAAGCTTTCTTT. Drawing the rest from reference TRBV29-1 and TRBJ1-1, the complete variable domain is SAVISQKPSRDICQRGTSLTIQCQVDSQVTMMFWYRQQPGQSLTLIATANQGSEATYESGFVIDKFPISRPNLTFSTLTVSNMSPEDSSIYLCSVGQGGTEAFFGQGTRLTVV.

CDR3 DNA: TGTGCCTGGAGTGGGACAGGGCTCAATGAGCAGTTCTTC. Amino acids: CAWSGTGLNEQFF. The rearrangement uses TRBV30 and TRBJ2-1; 8 nucleotides align to TRBD1. Germline V CDR1 and CDR2: GTSNPN, SVGIG (reference sequence). Trimming at V came to 1 base and at J to 6 bases, leaving 2 bases not matched to a gene. The CDR3 length is 13 residues. Together with reference TRBV30 and TRBJ2-1, the CDR3 gives the full variable domain: SQTIHQWPATLVQPVGSPLSLECTVEGTSNPNLYWYRQAAGRGLQLLFYSVGIGQISSEVPQNLSASRPQDRQFILSSKKLLLSDSGFYLCAWSGTGLNEQFFGPGTRLTVL.

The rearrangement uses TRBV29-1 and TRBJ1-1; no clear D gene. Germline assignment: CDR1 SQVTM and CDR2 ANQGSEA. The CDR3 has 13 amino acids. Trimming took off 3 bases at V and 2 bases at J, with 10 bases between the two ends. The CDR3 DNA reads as TGCAGCGTTGAGCGACAATTAAACACTGAAGCTTTCTTT. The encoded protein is CSVERQLNTEAFF.

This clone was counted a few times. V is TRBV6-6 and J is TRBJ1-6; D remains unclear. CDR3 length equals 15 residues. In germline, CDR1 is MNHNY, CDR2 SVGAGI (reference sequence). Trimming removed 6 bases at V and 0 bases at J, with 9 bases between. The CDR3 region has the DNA TGTGCCAGCAGCCTCGAGAGCTCCTATAATTCACCCCTCCACTTT. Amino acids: CASSLESSYNSPLHF.

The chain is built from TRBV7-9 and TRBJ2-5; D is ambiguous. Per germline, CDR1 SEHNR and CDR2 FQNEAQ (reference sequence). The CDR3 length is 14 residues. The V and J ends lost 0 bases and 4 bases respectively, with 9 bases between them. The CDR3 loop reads CASSLASFPETQYF. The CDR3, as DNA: TGTGCCAGCAGCTTAGCGTCCTTCCCAGAGACCCAGTACTTC. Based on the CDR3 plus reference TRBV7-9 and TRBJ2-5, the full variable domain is DTGVSQNPRHKITKRGQNVTFRCDPISEHNRLYWYRQTLGQGPEFLTYFQNEAQLEKSRLLSDRFSAERPKGSFSTLEIQRTEQGDSAMYLCASSLASFPETQYFGPGTRLLVL.

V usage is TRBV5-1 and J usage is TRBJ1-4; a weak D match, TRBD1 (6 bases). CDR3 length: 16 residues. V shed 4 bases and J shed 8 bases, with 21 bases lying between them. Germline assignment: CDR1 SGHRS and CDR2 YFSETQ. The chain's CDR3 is CASSPHPPGEQEKLFF. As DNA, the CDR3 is TGCGCCAGCAGCCCGCACCCTCCAGGGGAGCAGGAAAAACTGTTTTTT.

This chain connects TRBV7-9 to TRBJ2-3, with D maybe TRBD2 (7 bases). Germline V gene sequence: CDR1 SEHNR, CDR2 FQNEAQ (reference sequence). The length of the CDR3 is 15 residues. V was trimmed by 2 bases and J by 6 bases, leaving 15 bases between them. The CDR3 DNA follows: TGTGCCAGCAGCTTAAAGGTCGGGGGGCAGGATACGCAGTATTTT. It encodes CASSLKVGGQDTQYF.

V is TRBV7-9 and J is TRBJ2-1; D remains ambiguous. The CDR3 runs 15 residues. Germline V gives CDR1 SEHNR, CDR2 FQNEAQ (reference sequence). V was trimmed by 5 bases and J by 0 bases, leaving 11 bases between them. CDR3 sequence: CASSEVDSSYNEQFF. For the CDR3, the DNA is TGTGCCAGCAGCGAAGTAGATAGCTCCTACAATGAGCAGTTCTTC. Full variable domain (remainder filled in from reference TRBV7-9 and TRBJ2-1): DTGVSQNPRHKITKRGQNVTFRCDPISEHNRLYWYRQTLGQGPEFLTYFQNEAQLEKSRLLSDRFSAERPKGSFSTLEIQRTEQGDSAMYLCASSEVDSSYNEQFFGPGTRLTVL.

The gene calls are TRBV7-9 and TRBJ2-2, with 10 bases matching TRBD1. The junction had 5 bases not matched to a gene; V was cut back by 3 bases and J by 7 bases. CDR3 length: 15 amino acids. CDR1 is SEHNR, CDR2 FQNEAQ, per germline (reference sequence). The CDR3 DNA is TGTGCCAGCAGCTTGGGACAGGGGACCGTCGGGGAGCTGTTTTTT. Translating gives CASSLGQGTVGELFF.

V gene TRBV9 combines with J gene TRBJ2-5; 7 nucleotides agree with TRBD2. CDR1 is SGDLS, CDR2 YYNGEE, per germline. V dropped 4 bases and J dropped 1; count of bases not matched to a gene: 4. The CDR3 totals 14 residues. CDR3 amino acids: CASSPSGTQETQYF. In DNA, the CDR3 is TGTGCCAGCAGCCCGAGCGGGACCCAAGAGACCCAGTACTTC.

CDR3 amino acids: CASSLGSGPNYGYTF. The CDR3 DNA reads as TGTGCCAGCAGCTTGGGGTCAGGGCCGAACTATGGCTACACCTTC. V and J are TRBV5-4 and TRBJ1-2; D perhaps matches TRBD1 (5 bases). CDR1 SGHNT and CDR2 YYREEE come from the germline V gene (reference sequence). The CDR3 sequence is 15 residues long. Deletions cut 0 bases from V and 2 bases from J, with 11 bases between.

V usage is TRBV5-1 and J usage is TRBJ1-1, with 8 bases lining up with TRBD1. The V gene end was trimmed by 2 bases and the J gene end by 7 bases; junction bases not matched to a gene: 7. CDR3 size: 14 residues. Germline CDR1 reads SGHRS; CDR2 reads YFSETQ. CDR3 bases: TGCGCCAGCAGCTTCGGACAGGGAGGAGGTGAAGCTTTCTTT. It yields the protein CASSFGQGGGEAFF.

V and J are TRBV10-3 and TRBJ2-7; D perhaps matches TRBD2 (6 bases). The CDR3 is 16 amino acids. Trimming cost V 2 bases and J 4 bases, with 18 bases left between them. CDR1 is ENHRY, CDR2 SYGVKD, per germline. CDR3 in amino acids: CAISESGHVGGYEQYF. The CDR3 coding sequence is TGTGCCATCAGTGAGAGTGGACACGTTGGAGGGTACGAGCAGTACTTC.

In DNA form, the CDR3 reads TGTGCCAGCAGCTTAGCGCGATTAGCAGCAGAGACCCAGTACTTC. This translates into CASSLARLAAETQYF. This chain connects TRBV7-9 to TRBJ2-5; D ambiguous. The CDR3 is 15 residues long. V lost 0 bases and J lost 4, with 12 bases in between. From germline, CDR1 is SEHNR and CDR2 FQNEAQ (reference sequence).

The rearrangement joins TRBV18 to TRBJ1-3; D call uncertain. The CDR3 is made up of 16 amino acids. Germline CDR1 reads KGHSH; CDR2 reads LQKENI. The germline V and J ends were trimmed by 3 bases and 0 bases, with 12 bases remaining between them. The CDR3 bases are TGTGCCAGCTCACCGGACGGGATTTACTCTGGAAACACCATATATTTT. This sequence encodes CASSPDGIYSGNTIYF.

The CDR3 here is CASSLSGGFWNEQFF. CDR3 DNA sequence: TGTGCCAGCAGCTTAAGCGGGGGTTTTTGGAATGAGCAGTTCTTC. The rearrangement links TRBV7-2 to TRBJ2-1; 8 bases align to TRBD2. CDR3 size: 15 residues. V lost 2 bases, J lost 7 bases, and 7 bases stayed unmatched. Germline V gene sequence: CDR1 SGHTA, CDR2 FQGNSA.